These 4 T cell receptor beta chains were sequenced from one sample in a study of T cell changes during pregnancy in multiple sclerosis. The table came from immunoSEQ multiplex PCR; TCRdb's copy has only in-frame clones and leaves some out. The sample carries tens of thousands of clones, 93% recorded once. Material: CD8+ T cells from peripheral blood mononuclear cells, obtained in the third trimester of pregnancy. These receptors originate from a female donor with multiple sclerosis, enrolled in a pregnancy study.

The DNA for the CDR3 is TGTGCCAGCAGTGAGAGCGGAAGGGTCGAAGAGCAGTACTTC. This codes for CASSESGRVEEQYF. The chain joins TRBV27 to TRBJ2-7, with a tentative D call TRBD2 (5 bases). Germline V gives CDR1 MNHEY, CDR2 SMNVEV (reference sequence). The CDR3 sequence is 14 residues long. V was pared by 5 bases and J by 7 bases, with 18 bases between.

The chain uses TRBV11-2 and TRBJ1-1, with no clear D. The CDR3 loop spans 17 amino acids. Trimming took off 2 bases at V and 5 bases at J, with 21 bases between the two ends. In germline, CDR1 is SGHAT, CDR2 FQNNGV. DNA for the CDR3: TGTGCCAGCAGCTTATCCGCGGGGTGGGGATTTGGGACTGAAGCTTTCTTT. Amino acids: CASSLSAGWGFGTEAFF.

In DNA form, the CDR3 reads TGTGCCAGCAGTGGGGATCTTGGGGCGGGGCTCTACAATGAGCAGTTCTTC. Translated, it gives CASSGDLGAGLYNEQFF. V usage is TRBV7-9 and J usage is TRBJ2-1; D perhaps matches TRBD2 (6 bases). Germline assignment: CDR1 SEHNR and CDR2 FQNEAQ (reference sequence). The CDR3 contains 17 residues. Trimming stripped 6 bases from V and 3 bases from J, with 21 bases between.

The rearrangement joins TRBV30 to TRBJ1-2, with D maybe TRBD1 (5 bases). This CDR3 has 12 amino acids. V was cut by 5 bases and J by 4 bases, with 11 bases left in between. Germline CDR1 and CDR2: GTSNPN and SVGIG (reference sequence). CDR3 amino acids: CAWQGPGYGYTF. The DNA of the CDR3 is TGTGCCTGGCAGGGCCCTGGCTATGGCTACACCTTC.